This section outlines one T cell receptor beta chain sequence together with its context. The antigen remains undetermined. This table comes from immunoSEQ multiplex PCR, and its TCRdb copy is limited to in-frame clones, with some not included. The sample lists roughly 100,000 clones; about 77% were seen once. This entry is derived from a study of PD-1 blockade in classical Hodgkin lymphoma. General study points: The diversity seen at baseline in complete responders resembled that of newly diagnosed patients. Before treatment, TCR diversity in newly diagnosed patients was reportedly lower than in healthy donors. There was a significant rise in CD4+ TCR diversity by C4D1, with no such rise for CD8+.

Time point noted: cycle 4 day 1 (C4D1), after less than seven weeks of nivolumab. Patients all relapsed after autologous stem cell transplantation, and there was variation in brentuximab vedotin exposure. The material sequenced was peripheral blood mononuclear cells (PBMCs), taken before the fourth cycle of nivolumab. The receptor comes from a human donor with classical Hodgkin lymphoma.

The CDR3 DNA sequence: TGTGCCAGCAGCTTATTAGTGTCCGGGGAATTGGGCACTGAAGCTTTCTTT. As protein: CASSLLVSGELGTEAFF. The chain is built from TRBV7-9 and TRBJ1-1; D remains unclear. Trimming stripped 2 bases from V and 4 bases from J, with 20 bases between. CDR3 length: 17 amino acids. Germline V gene sequence: CDR1 SEHNR, CDR2 FQNEAQ (reference sequence).